This T cell receptor beta chain was captured by sequencing in a study of CD8+ T cells in alopecia areata. The study, taken as a whole, reports: Scalp clonality and expanded CD8+ clones among the top 100 were significantly decreased by tofacitinib. Lesional scalp exceeded normal scalp in clonality, especially in alopecia totalis/universalis.

Specified treatment: oral pan-JAK inhibitor, 5-10 mg twice daily. Patients with alopecia areata provided lesional scalp punch biopsies as well as peripheral blood. A remark on this clone: Its antigen is unknown. Other DNA sequences in this sample translate to the same CDR3.

TCR sequencing used cDNA made by reverse transcription of extracted RNA. TCRdb's copy holds only in-frame clones and misses some; the assay was immunoSEQ multiplex PCR. The sample has fewer than 250,000 clones, less than 45% seen once. The sample here was CD4+ T cells sorted from blood, taken at approximately week 39, from a patient treated with tofacitinib. This receptor was taken from a human donor with alopecia areata.

The CDR3 DNA sequence: TGTGCCAGCAGCTTAACGGTGAACACTGAAGCTTTCTTT. Residues: CASSLTVNTEAFF. V is TRBV7-2 and J is TRBJ1-1; D unclear. V lost 2 bases, J lost 0 bases, and 4 bases lay in between. CDR1 and CDR2 from the germline V gene are SGHTA and FQGNSA. The CDR3 loop spans 13 amino acids.